Following are 26 T cell receptor beta chains from one sample sequenced in a study of T cells expressing NK-cell markers. Reprocessing the 5' RACE reads, TCRdb reports a single entry for every CDR3 protein and omits DNA. The sample shows a few hundred thousand distinct CDR3 sequences, and approximately 4% sits with its ten largest clones. Sequenced: blood T cells: a sorted CD56 or NKG2C T cell subset, CD4+ or CD8+ T cells, or bulk PBMC T cells (not recorded which). Receptors were obtained from a man younger than 35 in good health.

The chain carries TRBV20-1 and TRBJ2-2; lacking DNA, the TRBD2 call made by TCRdb goes unchecked. The length of the CDR3 is 16 residues. The germline CDR1 and CDR2 sequences are DFQATT and SNEGSKA (reference sequence). The CDR3 protein is CSAGGSAGVNTGELFF.

The chain has TRBV20-1 and TRBJ2-1; TCRdb gives TRBD2 as the D gene, but with no DNA this cannot be confirmed. The CDR3 totals 15 residues. Germline CDR1 DFQATT, CDR2 SNEGSKA (reference sequence). CDR3 sequence reads: CSARSGTRPYNEQFF.

The chain is built from TRBV6-1 and TRBJ2-7; no DNA is available, so the TRBD1 call from TCRdb remains unchecked. CDR1 is MNHNS, CDR2 SASEGT, per germline. The CDR3 runs to 13 residues. The CDR3 loop is CASGDRVSYEQYF.

This rearrangement joins TRBV6-5 to TRBJ1-6; TCRdb's assignment of TRBD1 cannot be checked, as there is no DNA. Germline V gene data show CDR1 as MNHEY and CDR2 as SVGAGI. The CDR3 runs to 14 residues. Here the CDR3 reads CASRLGGYNSPLHF.

V is TRBV2 and J is TRBJ2-5; TCRdb calls TRBD2, which cannot be checked without DNA. CDR3 size: 14 residues. CDR1 is SNHLY, CDR2 FYNNEI, per germline. CDR3 amino acids: CASSKASGVGTQYF.

The chain links TRBV6-5 to TRBJ1-5; there is no DNA to check the TCRdb D call of TRBD1. The CDR3 has 14 amino acids. Germline values: CDR1 MNHEY, CDR2 SVGAGI. The CDR3 is CASNVQGGNQPQHF.

V is TRBV5-1 and J is TRBJ1-1; the D call of TRBD1 rests on TCRdb alone, since no DNA is present to check it. The V gene's germline CDR1 is SGHRS and CDR2 YFSETQ. The CDR3 totals 15 residues. The CDR3 sequence: CASALGGREGTEAFF.

V gene TRBV25-1 combines with J gene TRBJ2-7. Germline lookup yields CDR1 MGHDK and CDR2 SYGVNS. The CDR3 contains 11 residues. The CDR3 sequence is CASMSGYEQYF.

This chain's CDR3 is CSLVRTSNEQFF. V and J are TRBV20-1 and TRBJ2-1; TCRdb selects TRBD2, and the lack of DNA leaves this call unchecked. The germline CDR1 and CDR2 sequences are DFQATT and SNEGSKA (reference sequence). This CDR3 has 12 residues.

The CDR3: CASSMTGPQETQYF. This chain connects TRBV19 to TRBJ2-5; TCRdb proposes TRBD1, but this gene call is untestable without DNA. Per germline, CDR1 LNHDA and CDR2 SQIVND (reference sequence). This CDR3 contains 14 residues.

The chain is built from TRBV12-3 or TRBV12-4 and TRBJ2-1; the TRBD1 assignment by TCRdb is unverifiable without DNA. The length of the CDR3 is 17 residues. CDR3 residues: CASSPYVVPGAYNEQFF.

The chain uses TRBV9 and TRBJ1-3. The V gene's germline CDR1 is SGDLS and CDR2 YYNGEE. The CDR3 has 14 residues. This CDR3 is CASRKGSSGNTIYF.

The chain uses TRBV12-3 or TRBV12-4 and TRBJ1-5; TCRdb's assignment of TRBD1 cannot be checked, as there is no DNA. The length of the CDR3 is 16 residues. CDR3 loop: CASSFGDRMGNQPQHF.

The genes are TRBV7-9 and TRBJ1-4. Germline V gene sequence: CDR1 SEHNR, CDR2 FQNEAQ (reference sequence). The CDR3 loop spans 15 amino acids. The chain's CDR3 is CASSNPDLEGEKLFF.

The chain is built from TRBV29-1 and TRBJ1-2. The CDR3 sequence is 13 residues long. From germline, CDR1 is SQVTM and CDR2 ANQGSEA. The CDR3 loop is CSVEDQTFYGYTF.

The V and J genes are TRBV7-9 and TRBJ1-5; there is no DNA to check the TCRdb D call of TRBD1. CDR3 length equals 15 residues. The germline CDR1 and CDR2 sequences are SEHNR and FQNEAQ (reference sequence). The CDR3: CASSQAEARGQPQHF.

J is TRBJ2-5 and V is TRBV9; checking the TCRdb D call of TRBD2 is not possible without DNA. The CDR3 has 15 amino acids. CDR1 is SGDLS and CDR2 is YYNGEE in the germline V gene. The CDR3 sequence: CASTPSGGRQETQYF.

The chain carries TRBV5-1 and TRBJ1-2; TCRdb's D gene call, TRBD1, goes unchecked for lack of DNA. The germline CDR1 and CDR2 sequences are SGHRS and YFSETQ. This CDR3 has 14 residues. CDR3 sequence: CASSLVSPGGGYTF.

CDR3: CASSVSPGTSSYNEQFF. The rearrangement joins TRBV9 to TRBJ2-1; TCRdb calls TRBD2, which cannot be checked without DNA. The germline V gene encodes CDR1 SGDLS and CDR2 YYNGEE. This CDR3 has 17 residues.

J is TRBJ2-2 and V is TRBV3-1; TCRdb selects TRBD1, and the lack of DNA leaves this call unchecked. CDR1 LGHDT and CDR2 YNNKEL come from the germline V gene (reference sequence). The CDR3 loop spans 15 amino acids. CDR3 loop: CASSQGLGEGGELFF. Drawing the rest from reference TRBV3-1 and TRBJ2-2, the complete variable domain is DTAVSQTPKYLVTQMGNDKSIKCEQNLGHDTMYWYKQDSKKFLKIMFSYNNKELIINETVPNRFSPKSPDKAHLNLHINSLELGDSAVYFCASSQGLGEGGELFFGEGSRLTVL.

The V call is TRBV11-2, the J call TRBJ1-3. In germline, CDR1 is SGHAT, CDR2 FQNNGV. CDR3 length: 16 amino acids. CDR3 residues: CASSLVPGYSGNTIYF.

V usage is TRBV6-1 and J usage is TRBJ2-5; TCRdb's assignment of TRBD1 cannot be checked, as there is no DNA. The length of the CDR3 is 15 residues. Germline loops: CDR1 MNHNS, CDR2 SASEGT. This chain's CDR3 is CASSERTGLGDTQYF.

V is TRBV18 and J is TRBJ2-6; TCRdb selects TRBD1, and the lack of DNA leaves this call unchecked. Germline assignment: CDR1 KGHSH and CDR2 LQKENI. The CDR3 totals 22 residues. Here the CDR3 reads CASSPQTGLTNPSPAGANVLTF.

V and J are TRBV7-2 and TRBJ2-1; as DNA is missing, the TRBD2 call by TCRdb cannot be tested. The CDR3 has 12 amino acids. Germline V lookup: CDR1 SGHTA, CDR2 FQGNSA. The CDR3 reads CASSPRGLQQFF.

The chain joins TRBV27 to TRBJ2-2. Germline lookup yields CDR1 MNHEY and CDR2 SMNVEV (reference sequence). The CDR3 covers 16 residues. The chain's CDR3 is CASSFSDHVPGGELFF.

The chain combines TRBV10-3 with TRBJ2-1; TCRdb reports TRBD2, a call that lacks DNA to check it against. The CDR3 loop spans 13 amino acids. CDR1 is ENHRY and CDR2 is SYGVKD in the germline V gene. The CDR3 here is CAISERGRDEQFF.